This TCR beta chain stems from a study of spatial heterogeneity in lung cancer. Whole-study context: TCR transcript counts in tumor regions correlated strongly with a T cell module score from matched bulk RNA-seq. There were, on average, more than ten raw-read appearances for each unique TCR and UMI combination. General study results and limits: The number of expanded tumor alpha and beta chains correlated with mutation number.

This CDR3 is 12 amino acids long. Germline lookup yields CDR1 MDHEN and CDR2 SYDVKM. Between the trimmed V and J ends, which lost 1 base and 13 bases, there was a span of 11 bases. This clonotype has at least ten counts. Its specificity is not known. This beta chain is a stray sequence in a library constructed for alpha chains; its clone size is not meaningful. The library protocol tagged each TCR cDNA with a unique molecular identifier. A single record per CDR3 protein comes from TCRdb applying MiXCR to the 5' RACE reads. The sample contains 5,500 to 9,000 distinct CDR3 sequences, 10% to 15% of which appear only once. Indicated time point: sample taken at primary tumor resection. In each case, whole RNA from tumor, nontumor lung or frozen PBMC was sequenced unsorted.

V gene TRBV28 combines with J gene TRBJ2-1; D is perhaps TRBD1 (5 bases). This receptor was taken from a male donor with early-stage non-small cell lung cancer. The material sequenced was lung tumor tissue, taken at surgery. CDR3 amino acids: CASSLYQQAQFF. The CDR3 DNA reads TGTGCCAGCAGTTTATATCAACAGGCCCAGTTCTTC. Full variable domain (outside the CDR3, taken from reference TRBV28 and TRBJ2-1): DVKVTQSSRYLVKRTGEKVFLECVQDMDHENMFWYRQDPGLGLRLIYFSYDVKMKEKGDIPEGYSVSREKKERFSLILESASTNQTSMYLCASSLYQQAQFFGPGTRLTVL.